A selection of T cell receptor beta chains follows, all from one sample in a study of shared clonotypes between healthy human individuals. Generated by immunoSEQ multiplex PCR, the TCRdb table keeps only in-frame clones and is missing some. The sample has fewer than 550,000 clones; about 79% are singletons. Material for sequencing was PBMCs. Every receptor here comes from a woman aged 40 to 49 in good health. Some clones in this sample may be carry-over from other donors' samples. Both conserved end residues are part of each CDR3. The D gene is left open where the match is weak. Some rows have no size entry. The others give once, few or many, or a class for an expanded clone.

v_call	j_call	d_call	cdr3_length	clone_size	cdr3_aa	cdr3_nt
TRBV18	TRBJ2-6	-	17	-	CASSPVGPGSGANVLTF	TGTGCCAGCTCACCTGTCGGGCCGGGGTCTGGGGCCAACGTCCTGACTTTC
TRBV18	TRBJ1-5	-	12	-	CASSLPNQPQHF	TGTGCCAGCTCACTACCAAATCAGCCCCAGCATTTT
TRBV7-6	TRBJ1-1	-	12	-	CASSLDGTEAFF	TGTGCCAGCAGCTTAGACGGCACTGAAGCTTTCTTT
TRBV7-3	TRBJ2-2	-	16	-	CASSLMASVNTGELFF	TGTGCCAGCAGCTTAATGGCCAGCGTGAACACCGGGGAGCTGTTTTTT
TRBV5-1	TRBJ2-7	TRBD1	15	-	CASSFRTGSGSEQYF	TGCGCCAGCAGCTTTCGGACAGGGAGTGGTAGCGAGCAGTACTTC
TRBV2	TRBJ1-5	-	13	-	CASSWDSNQPQHF	TGTGCCAGCAGTTGGGACTCGAATCAGCCCCAGCATTTT
TRBV5-1	TRBJ2-6	-	16	-	CASSVGRGSGANVLTF	TGCGCCAGCAGCGTAGGACGGGGCTCTGGGGCCAACGTCCTGACTTTC
TRBV28	TRBJ2-1	-	17	-	CASSFPSAHMRGNEQFF	TGTGCCAGCAGTTTCCCATCTGCCCATATGAGGGGCAATGAGCAGTTCTTC
TRBV7-9	TRBJ2-7	-	15	-	CASQNPDSALYEQYF	TGTGCCAGCCAAAATCCGGACTCCGCTCTCTACGAGCAGTACTTC
TRBV6-4	TRBJ2-1	TRBD2	14	-	CASSSSGRRNEQFF	TGTGCCAGCAGTTCAAGCGGGAGGCGCAATGAGCAGTTCTTC
TRBV4-2	TRBJ1-2	-	15	-	CASSQKDTANYGYTF	TGTGCCAGCAGCCAAAAGGACACGGCTAACTATGGCTACACCTTC
TRBV7-9	TRBJ2-7	-	13	-	CASSPTGFLEQYF	TGTGCCAGCAGCCCCACTGGGTTTCTCGAGCAGTACTTC
TRBV7-2	TRBJ2-7	-	18	-	CASSLPDAWQDSSYEQYF	TGTGCCAGCAGCTTACCAGACGCCTGGCAGGACAGCTCCTACGAGCAGTACTTC
TRBV5-4	TRBJ2-1	-	15	-	CASSLPGNTYNEQFF	TGTGCCAGCAGCTTGCCCGGGAACACCTACAATGAGCAGTTCTTC
TRBV6-6	TRBJ2-5	-	15	-	CASSYSSSGSGTQYF	TGTGCCAGCAGTTACTCCAGTAGTGGGAGCGGGACCCAGTACTTC
TRBV10-2	TRBJ2-3	-	12	many	CASSLNTDTQYF	TGCGCCAGCAGCCTAAACACAGATACGCAGTATTTT
TRBV28	TRBJ2-7	-	13	few	CASSLGGSYEQYF	TGTGCCAGCAGTTTAGGCGGCTCCTACGAGCAGTACTTC
TRBV5-6	TRBJ2-7	-	13	-	CASSLARDYEQYF	TGTGCCAGCAGCTTGGCCAGGGACTACGAGCAGTACTTC
TRBV2	TRBJ2-7	-	13	-	CASSVGPGDEQYF	TGTGCCAGCAGTGTTGGTCCGGGGGACGAGCAGTACTTC
TRBV7-2	TRBJ2-1	-	14	-	CASRTSRGYNEQFF	TGTGCCAGCAGAACCAGCAGGGGTTACAATGAGCAGTTCTTC
TRBV15	TRBJ1-2	TRBD1	15	-	CATSRAGQGNYGYTF	TGTGCCACCAGCAGAGCTGGACAGGGGAACTATGGCTACACCTTC
TRBV6-5	TRBJ1-5	TRBD1	14	-	CASSYSTGNQPQHF	TGTGCCAGCAGTTACTCGACAGGGAATCAGCCCCAGCATTTT
TRBV28	TRBJ1-1	-	12	once	CASSRKNTEAFF	TGTGCCAGCAGTAGGAAGAACACTGAAGCTTTCTTT
TRBV5-1	TRBJ2-1	-	13	-	CASSFMLNNEQFF	TGCGCCAGCAGCTTTATGCTGAACAATGAGCAGTTCTTC
TRBV4-1	TRBJ2-7	TRBD2	17	-	CASSQDPGPSGNYEQYF	TGCGCCAGCAGCCAAGATCCCGGTCCTAGCGGAAACTACGAGCAGTACTTC
TRBV5-1	TRBJ2-2	TRBD2	16	-	CASSPIAGGNTGELFF	TGCGCCAGCAGCCCCATAGCGGGAGGGAACACCGGGGAGCTGTTTTTT
TRBV5-1	TRBJ2-1	TRBD2	15	-	CASSFSSGIHNEQFF	TGCGCCAGCAGCTTTTCTAGCGGCATCCACAATGAGCAGTTCTTC
TRBV19	TRBJ1-2	-	14	-	CASSTTAGRYGYTF	TGTGCCAGTAGTACGACCGCGGGACGCTATGGCTACACCTTC
TRBV6-1	TRBJ2-1	TRBD1	15	-	CASSPTGGGYNEQFF	TGTGCCAGCAGTCCAACAGGGGGTGGCTACAATGAGCAGTTCTTC
TRBV5-1	TRBJ2-5	TRBD2	15	-	CASTYSGRASETQYF	TGCGCCAGCACCTATAGCGGGAGGGCCTCTGAGACCCAGTACTTC
TRBV11-2	TRBJ2-7	-	13	-	CASSLDRGIEQYF	TGTGCCAGCAGCTTAGACCGGGGAATTGAGCAGTACTTC